This TCR beta chain was found in a study of beta chain features in type 1 diabetes. For this clone: Its target is not known.

cDNA synthesis used the whole RNA isolate, giving expressed TCRB sequences. Some clones are missing from TCRdb's copy, which holds only in-frame ones; the method was immunoSEQ multiplex PCR. Here the sample spans about 160,000 clones, 7.8% being singletons. Overall study results and limits: In the patient group, naive, central memory and Treg TCRB repertoires seemed more alike than in the healthy donor group. Within each of all four CD4+ subsets, Type 1 diabetes patients had TCRB CDR3s that were moderately but significantly shorter.

The junction had 8 bases not matched to a gene; V was cut back by 4 bases and J by 7 bases. The CDR3 is 14 residues long. Germline values: CDR1 GTSNPN, CDR2 SVGIG (reference sequence). One heparinised draw, averaging about 116 mL, was taken per donor. The authors sorted CD4+ naive, central memory, regulatory and stem cell-like memory cells via CD45RO/CCR7/CD25/CD127/CD95/CD27. Purity exceeded 95% in all sorted populations. Specimen: central memory CD4+ T cells from blood. This chain joins TRBV30 and TRBJ2-2; TRBD1 matches 8 bases. This receptor was identified in a woman aged 40 to 50 with type 1 diabetes. The CDR3 DNA is TGTGCCTGGACCCGACAGGGGAGTGGCGGGGAGCTGTTTTTT. Its protein is CAWTRQGSGGELFF. Full variable domain (rest looked up from reference TRBV30 and TRBJ2-2): SQTIHQWPATLVQPVGSPLSLECTVEGTSNPNLYWYRQAAGRGLQLLFYSVGIGQISSEVPQNLSASRPQDRQFILSSKKLLLSDSGFYLCAWTRQGSGGELFFGEGSRLTVL.